A single sample gave rise to the 15 T cell receptor beta chains below, sequenced in a study of Ad26.COV2.S vaccination and SARS-CoV-2 variants. Sequenced by immunoSEQ multiplex PCR; TCRdb stores in-frame clones only, minus some. The repertoire holds about 470,000 clones, with 90% as singletons. Treatment here: 19 received Ad26.COV2.S at low or high dose, single or two shots; several received placebo; per-sample allocation not given. Samples analyzed were those drawn on day 63 after the first vaccine or placebo injection. This specimen consisted of peripheral blood, obtained in a trial of Ad26.COV2.S vaccine versus placebo. These receptors were taken from a person between 18 and 60 years old who received the Ad26.COV2.S COVID-19 vaccine or a placebo.

The gene calls are TRBV27 and TRBJ2-5; 7 bases map to TRBD1. Losses at the gene ends were 7 bases for V and 4 bases for J; bases not matched to a gene: 9. Germline loops: CDR1 MNHEY, CDR2 SMNVEV (reference sequence). This CDR3 comprises 14 residues. The CDR3 bases are TGTGCCAGCAAGAGGGGGCTCGGGCGAGAGACCCAGTACTTC. Translating it yields CASKRGLGRETQYF.

The gene calls are TRBV5-4 and TRBJ1-2, with TRBD1 matching 10 bases. J lost 2 bases, V lost 4 bases, and 2 bases had no gene match. Germline V gene sequence: CDR1 SGHNT, CDR2 YYREEE (reference sequence). This CDR3 region has 14 residues. In nucleotides, the CDR3 is TGTGCCAGCAGCCCGGACAGGGGGAACTATGGCTACACCTTC. Translation gives CASSPDRGNYGYTF.

The chain combines TRBV4-3 with TRBJ2-7; D gene ambiguous. The germline V gene encodes CDR1 LGHNA and CDR2 YSLEER. Trimming took 1 base from V and 5 from J, leaving 15 bases between them. This CDR3 contains 15 residues. CDR3 sequence (DNA): TGCGCCAGCAGCCAAGGGGTGAGGCGCTGGGACGAGCAGTACTTC. This codes for CASSQGVRRWDEQYF.

The chain carries TRBV7-3 and TRBJ2-3, with D tentatively TRBD1 or TRBD2 (5 bases each). Trimming removed 1 base at V and 6 bases at J, with 14 bases between. This CDR3 has 15 residues. Germline values: CDR1 SGHTA, CDR2 FQGTGA. CDR3 sequence: CASSLNPGPIDTQYF. CDR3 bases: TGTGCCAGCAGCTTAAATCCGGGGCCAATTGATACGCAGTATTTT.

The rearrangement links TRBV11-2 to TRBJ2-1; 13 positions agree with TRBD2. Germline V gene sequence: CDR1 SGHAT, CDR2 FQNNGV. This CDR3 is built from 17 residues. With V trimmed by 5 bases and J by 7 bases, 11 bases remained unmatched. For the CDR3, the DNA is TGTGCCAGCAGCCTAGGGCGGGGGACTAGCGGGACGAATGAGCAGTTCTTC. It translates to CASSLGRGTSGTNEQFF.

The chain joins TRBV27 to TRBJ1-5, with D uncertain. The CDR3 is 14 residues long. Germline lookup yields CDR1 MNHEY and CDR2 SMNVEV (reference sequence). V shed 0 bases and J shed 6 bases, with 9 bases lying between them. This chain's CDR3 is CASSLSRATQPQHF. The CDR3 region has the DNA TGTGCCAGCAGTTTATCCCGGGCCACTCAGCCCCAGCATTTT.

The genes are TRBV5-1 and TRBJ2-1; TRBD1 is a possible D gene (5 bases). The CDR3 loop spans 13 amino acids. The germline V gene encodes CDR1 SGHRS and CDR2 YFSETQ. Deletions cut 4 bases from V and 6 bases from J, with 11 bases between. The CDR3 coding sequence is TGCGCCAGCAGCGTGCGACAGCTCAATGAGCAGTTCTTC. It specifies CASSVRQLNEQFF.

A remark on this clone: This same CDR3 is encoded by further DNA sequences in the sample. The chain recombines TRBV19 with TRBJ1-4; no reliable D call. V was shortened by 2 bases and J by 3 bases, with 7 bases between the two germline ends. The CDR3 extends over 14 amino acids. Germline CDR1 is LNHDA and CDR2 is SQIVND (reference sequence). CDR3 nucleotides: TGTGCCAGTAGTATACCTGGAGCTAATGAAAAACTGTTTTTT. This sequence encodes CASSIPGANEKLFF. The variable domain in full, with the rest retrieved from reference TRBV19 and TRBJ1-4, is DGGITQSPKYLFRKEGQNVTLSCEQNLNHDAMYWYRQDPGQGLRLIYYSQIVNDFQKGDIAEGYSVSREKKESFPLTVTSAQKNPTAFYLCASSIPGANEKLFFGSGTQLSVL.

The rearrangement links TRBV24-1 to TRBJ1-4, with 10 bases fitting TRBD1. V shed 10 bases, J shed 8 bases, and the junction held 15 bases outside the gene matches. CDR1 is KGHDR, CDR2 SFDVKD, per germline. This CDR3 is 16 amino acids long. The DNA for the CDR3 is TGTGCCACAATCCCGGGACAGGGGTGTCCCAACGAAAAACTGTTTTTT. Its protein is CATIPGQGCPNEKLFF.

The gene calls are TRBV2 and TRBJ1-5; D uncertain. V was trimmed by 6 bases and J by 4 bases, leaving 16 bases between them. The V gene's germline CDR1 is SNHLY and CDR2 FYNNEI. This CDR3 comprises 15 residues. The CDR3, as DNA: TGTGCCAGCAGCGCAGATGGCCTGGGGAATCAGCCCCAGCATTTT. Its protein is CASSADGLGNQPQHF.

This CDR3 reads CASSLKGVAGAQETQYF. CDR3 coding DNA: TGTGCCAGCAGCTTGAAAGGGGTAGCGGGAGCCCAAGAGACCCAGTACTTC. V is TRBV6-2 or TRBV6-3 and J is TRBJ2-5; 9 positions match TRBD2. Germline V lookup: CDR1 MNHEY, CDR2 SVGEGT. The V gene end was trimmed by 6 bases and the J gene end by 1 base; junction bases not matched to a gene: 12. This CDR3 has 17 amino acids.

This chain joins TRBV6-5 and TRBJ2-7; 8 bases match TRBD1. CDR1 and CDR2 (germline): MNHEY, SVGAGI. The CDR3 extends over 13 amino acids. J was trimmed by 3 bases and V by 9 bases; bases with no gene match: 7. DNA of the CDR3: TGTGCCAGTTATCAGGGGGCGGTCTACGAGCAGTACTTC. It specifies CASYQGAVYEQYF.

The chain is built from TRBV6-5 and TRBJ2-7; D is undetermined. V gave up 0 bases and J gave up 5 bases, with 14 bases separating them. The CDR3 consists of 15 residues. Germline loops: CDR1 MNHEY, CDR2 SVGAGI. CDR3 sequence reads: CASSYSIGVADEQYF. The CDR3, as DNA: TGTGCCAGCAGTTACTCGATTGGGGTCGCCGACGAGCAGTACTTC.

This clone was recorded once. This chain connects TRBV28 to TRBJ2-7; D tentatively reads TRBD1 or TRBD2 (5 bases each). Per germline, CDR1 MDHEN and CDR2 SYDVKM. V shed 5 bases and J shed 3 bases, with 14 bases lying between them. The CDR3 totals 14 residues. The CDR3 region has the DNA TGTGCCAGCAGTCCTGGGCCAGGGAGCTACGAGCAGTACTTC. This sequence encodes CASSPGPGSYEQYF.

The rearrangement links TRBV27 to TRBJ1-2, with a possible D match to TRBD1 (5 bases). The CDR3 is made up of 13 amino acids. Trimming left V 6 bases short and J 5 bases short, with 13 bases between. Germline lookup yields CDR1 MNHEY and CDR2 SMNVEV (reference sequence). CDR3 loop: CASSPGGIYGYTF. Written as DNA, the CDR3 is TGTGCCAGCAGCCCCGGGGGGATATATGGCTACACCTTC.